This passage covers 13 T cell receptor beta chains from one sample sequenced in a study of blood T cell repertoires in COVID-19. This table comes from immunoSEQ multiplex PCR, and its TCRdb copy is limited to in-frame clones, with some not included. The sample consists of about 180,000 clones, 75% to 90% of them appearing once. Source material: peripheral blood. The receptors were gathered from a woman between 40 and 50 years old with COVID-19, enrolled during active disease.

The table lists this clone with a few counts. This rearrangement joins TRBV7-9 to TRBJ2-1; maybe TRBD2 (5 bases). The CDR3 is 13 amino acids. V shed 5 bases and J shed 8 bases, with 13 bases lying between them. From germline, CDR1 is SEHNR and CDR2 FQNEAQ (reference sequence). CDR3 sequence: CASSRPGGYEQFF. The DNA for the CDR3 is TGTGCCAGCAGCCGACCCGGAGGCTATGAGCAGTTCTTC.

This chain uses TRBV5-5 with TRBJ1-1, with TRBD1 matching over 7 bases. V shed 4 bases and J 2 bases; nucleotides not matched to a gene: 5. This CDR3 is 14 amino acids long. Per germline, CDR1 SGHKS and CDR2 YYEKEE (reference sequence). CDR3 sequence reads: CASSTRQGNTEAFF. In nucleotides, the CDR3 is TGTGCCAGCAGCACTAGACAGGGTAACACTGAAGCTTTCTTT.

The V call is TRBV5-5, the J call TRBJ2-7, with 7 bases aligning to TRBD2. CDR1 and CDR2 from the germline V gene are SGHKS and YYEKEE (reference sequence). V lost 1 base to trimming and J lost 3 bases; unmatched junction nucleotides: 7. There are 15 residues in the CDR3. CDR3 sequence (DNA): TGTGCCAGCAGCTTGATCGCTAGCGGTTACTACGAGCAGTACTTC. Its protein product is CASSLIASGYYEQYF.

This chain links TRBV4-2 with TRBJ1-1; D not certain. The V end lost 0 bases, the J end lost 1 base, and 9 bases lay between the germline ends. Germline V CDR1 and CDR2: LGHNA, YNFKEQ. The CDR3 is made up of 15 amino acids. The CDR3 nucleotides are TGTGCCAGCAGCCAAGACCCCGGTCAGAACACTGAAGCTTTCTTT. Its protein product is CASSQDPGQNTEAFF.

The CDR3 loop is CASASHSIGQPYEQYF. DNA for the CDR3: TGCGCCAGCGCCAGCCACTCTATCGGACAGCCTTACGAGCAGTACTTC. The chain is built from TRBV5-1 and TRBJ2-7, with D possibly being TRBD1 (6 bases). This CDR3 spans 16 amino acids. V shed 7 bases and J shed 4 bases, with 24 bases lying between them. CDR1 is SGHRS and CDR2 is YFSETQ in the germline V gene.

The CDR3 region is CSAGQGGTEAFF. Here the CDR3 DNA reads TGCAGCGCGGGACAGGGCGGCACTGAAGCTTTCTTT. The rearrangement links TRBV29-1 to TRBJ1-1; 9 bases agree with TRBD1. The germline V gene encodes CDR1 SQVTM and CDR2 ANQGSEA. The CDR3 spans 12 residues. V was clipped by 7 bases and J by 4 bases; unmatched bases: 4.

In its sample, this clone was seen once. CDR3 DNA sequence: TGTGCCAGCAGCCCCCACGGGACAGGGATCCAGCCCCAGCATTTT. Protein: CASSPHGTGIQPQHF. This chain uses TRBV7-9 with TRBJ1-5, with 9 bases lining up with TRBD1. The CDR3 has 15 amino acids. Germline V gene sequence: CDR1 SEHNR, CDR2 FQNEAQ (reference sequence). V dropped 5 bases and J dropped 7; count of bases not matched to a gene: 9.

This chain uses TRBV18 with TRBJ1-3, with D unclear. Germline CDR1 KGHSH, CDR2 LQKENI. The CDR3 is 14 amino acids. Trimming stripped 5 bases from V and 1 base from J, with 9 bases between. CDR3 region: CASSLSGSGNTIYF. CDR3 in DNA: TGTGCCAGCTCATTATCCGGGTCTGGAAACACCATATATTTT.

The chain couples TRBV14 to TRBJ2-3, with 7 nucleotides matching TRBD2. There are 16 residues in the CDR3. Germline CDR1 and CDR2: SGHDN and FVKESK. J gave up 2 bases and V 0 bases, and 5 bases lay outside the gene matches. Here the CDR3 DNA reads TGTGCCAGCAGCCAAGAAGCGGGACTCCTCACAGATACGCAGTATTTT. Translated, it gives CASSQEAGLLTDTQYF.

This sequence joins TRBV7-9 and TRBJ1-1; D possibly corresponds to TRBD1 (6 bases). In germline, CDR1 is SEHNR, CDR2 FQNEAQ (reference sequence). The CDR3 extends over 19 amino acids. V gave up 4 bases and J gave up 0 bases, with 24 bases separating them. CDR3 amino acids: CASSSSGGAGGALNTEAFF. CDR3 DNA: TGTGCCAGCAGCTCCTCGGGGGGGGCCGGGGGGGCATTGAACACTGAAGCTTTCTTT. The full variable domain, completed using reference TRBV7-9 and TRBJ1-1, is DTGVSQNPRHKITKRGQNVTFRCDPISEHNRLYWYRQTLGQGPEFLTYFQNEAQLEKSRLLSDRFSAERPKGSFSTLEIQRTEQGDSAMYLCASSSSGGAGGALNTEAFFGQGTRLTVV.

The V gene is TRBV20-1, the J gene TRBJ2-1; perhaps TRBD1 as D (6 bases). With 3 bases removed from V and 5 bases from J, the gap between germline ends came to 11 bases. The CDR3 runs to 13 residues. Germline V gene sequence: CDR1 DFQATT, CDR2 SNEGSKA (reference sequence). CDR3 coding DNA: TGCAGTGCTAGTCGAGGGGGAGACAATGAGCAGTTCTTC. This translates into CSASRGGDNEQFF.

This rearrangement joins TRBV18 to TRBJ2-7; D not resolved. The V gene's germline CDR1 is KGHSH and CDR2 LQKENI. V was trimmed by 6 bases and J by 4 bases, leaving 22 bases between them. The CDR3 is 16 amino acids. Here the CDR3 reads CASSPEKRGPFYEQYF. The CDR3 bases are TGTGCCAGCTCCCCGGAGAAGCGCGGCCCTTTTTACGAGCAGTACTTC.

The rearrangement links TRBV7-2 to TRBJ1-5, with TRBD1 as a possible D gene (6 bases). Trimming took 1 base from V and 4 from J, leaving 14 bases between them. Germline V gives CDR1 SGHTA, CDR2 FQGNSA. This CDR3 has 16 amino acids. DNA of the CDR3: TGTGCCAGCAGCTTAGAGTTGGGGGCACGTAATCAGCCCCAGCATTTT. Residues: CASSLELGARNQPQHF.